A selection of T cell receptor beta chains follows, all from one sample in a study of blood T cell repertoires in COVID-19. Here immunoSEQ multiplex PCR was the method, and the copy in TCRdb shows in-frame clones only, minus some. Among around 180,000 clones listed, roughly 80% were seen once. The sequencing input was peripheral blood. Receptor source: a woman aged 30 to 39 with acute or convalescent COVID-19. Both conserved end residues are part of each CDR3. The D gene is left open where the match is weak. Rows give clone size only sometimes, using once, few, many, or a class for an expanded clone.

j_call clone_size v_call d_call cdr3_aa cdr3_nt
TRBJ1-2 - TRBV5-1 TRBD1 CASSATGEYGYTF TGCGCCAGCAGCGCGACAGGGGAGTATGGCTACACCTTC
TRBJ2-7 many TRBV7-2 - CASSLDRGSPYEQYF TGTGCCAGCAGCTTAGATAGGGGCAGTCCCTACGAGCAGTACTTC
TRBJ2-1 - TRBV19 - CASSESGEQFF TGTGCCAGTAGTGAATCGGGTGAGCAGTTCTTC
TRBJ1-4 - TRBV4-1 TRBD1 CASSRLGQGKKLFF TGCGCCAGCAGCCGGCTGGGACAGGGGAAAAAACTGTTTTTT
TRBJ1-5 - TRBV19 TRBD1 CASEDRGLLQPQHF TGTGCCAGTGAGGACAGGGGGCTCCTCCAGCCCCAGCATTTT
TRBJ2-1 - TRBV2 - CASSARGDLLSYNEQFF TGTGCCAGCAGTGCCAGGGGCGACCTCCTTTCTTACAATGAGCAGTTCTTC
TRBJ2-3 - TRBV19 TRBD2 CASRRAGTDTQYF TGTGCCAGTAGGAGAGCGGGAACAGATACGCAGTATTTT
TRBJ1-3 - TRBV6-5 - CASLQGTSGNTIYF TGTGCCAGCTTACAGGGCACCTCTGGAAACACCATATATTTT
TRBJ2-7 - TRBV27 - CASSFRHPTYEQYF TGTGCCAGCAGTTTCCGCCACCCTACGTACGAGCAGTACTTC
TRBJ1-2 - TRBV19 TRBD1 CASSIQGAHGYTF TGTGCCAGTAGTATCCAGGGGGCCCATGGCTACACCTTC
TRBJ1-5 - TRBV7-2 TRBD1 CASSLWDGGTAVVQHF TGTGCCAGCAGCTTATGGGATGGAGGGACAGCGGTCGTCCAGCATTTT
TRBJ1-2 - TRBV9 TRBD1 CASSVGGQGVGGYTF TGTGCCAGCAGCGTAGGGGGACAGGGGGTAGGAGGCTACACCTTC
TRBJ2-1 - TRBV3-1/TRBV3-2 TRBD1 CASSRGEGQGVSSYNEQFF TGTGCCAGCAGCCGCGGAGAGGGACAGGGGGTGAGCTCCTACAATGAGCAGTTCTTC
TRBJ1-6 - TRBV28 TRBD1 CASSPTRQGAFSPLHF TGTGCCAGCAGTCCCACGCGACAGGGGGCTTTTTCACCCCTCCACTTT
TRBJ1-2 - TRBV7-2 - CASTDSGVYGYTF TGTGCCAGCACCGATTCAGGGGTGTATGGCTACACCTTC
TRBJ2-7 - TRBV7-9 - CASSSFYEQYF TGTGCCAGCAGCTCTTTTTACGAGCAGTACTTC